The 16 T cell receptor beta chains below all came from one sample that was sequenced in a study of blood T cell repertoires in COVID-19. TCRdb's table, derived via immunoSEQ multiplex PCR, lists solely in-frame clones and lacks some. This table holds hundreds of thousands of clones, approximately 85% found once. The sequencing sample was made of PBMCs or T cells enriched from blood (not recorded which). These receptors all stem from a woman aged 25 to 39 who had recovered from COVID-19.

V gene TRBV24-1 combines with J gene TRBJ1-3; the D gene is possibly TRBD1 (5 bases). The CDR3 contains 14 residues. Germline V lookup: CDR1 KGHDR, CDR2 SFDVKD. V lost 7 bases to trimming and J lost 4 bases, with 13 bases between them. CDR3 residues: CATSDGGPGNTIYF. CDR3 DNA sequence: TGTGCCACCAGCGACGGGGGTCCAGGAAACACCATATATTTT.

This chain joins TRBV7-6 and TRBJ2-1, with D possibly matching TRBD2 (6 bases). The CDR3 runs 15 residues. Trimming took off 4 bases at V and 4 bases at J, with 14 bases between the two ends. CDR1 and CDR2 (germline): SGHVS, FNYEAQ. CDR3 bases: TGTGCCAGCAGCTCTCATAGCGGACAATACAATGAGCAGTTCTTC. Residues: CASSSHSGQYNEQFF.

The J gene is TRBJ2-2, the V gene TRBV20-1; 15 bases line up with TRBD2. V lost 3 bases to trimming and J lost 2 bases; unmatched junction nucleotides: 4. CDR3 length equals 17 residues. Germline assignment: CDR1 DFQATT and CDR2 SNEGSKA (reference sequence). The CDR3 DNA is TGCAGTGCTAGTCGGACTAGCGGGGGGGTTAACACCGGGGAGCTGTTTTTT. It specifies CSASRTSGGVNTGELFF.

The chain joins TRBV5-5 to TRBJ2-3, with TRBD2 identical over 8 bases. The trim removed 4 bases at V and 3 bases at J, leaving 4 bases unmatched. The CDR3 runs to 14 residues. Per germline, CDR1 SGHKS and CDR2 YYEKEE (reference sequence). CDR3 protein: CASSRGLGTDTQYF. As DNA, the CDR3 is TGTGCCAGCAGCCGGGGACTAGGAACAGATACGCAGTATTTT.

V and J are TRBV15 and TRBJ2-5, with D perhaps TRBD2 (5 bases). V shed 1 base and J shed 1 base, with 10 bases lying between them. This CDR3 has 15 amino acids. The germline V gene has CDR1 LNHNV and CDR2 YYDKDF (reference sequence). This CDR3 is CATSRGLASQETQYF. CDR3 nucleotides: TGTGCCACCAGCAGAGGATTAGCGAGCCAAGAGACCCAGTACTTC. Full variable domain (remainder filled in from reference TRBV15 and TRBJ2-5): DAMVIQNPRYQVTQFGKPVTLSCSQTLNHNVMYWYQQKSSQAPKLLFHYYDKDFNNEADTPDNFQSRRPNTSFCFLDIRSPGLGDTAMYLCATSRGLASQETQYFGPGTRLLVL.

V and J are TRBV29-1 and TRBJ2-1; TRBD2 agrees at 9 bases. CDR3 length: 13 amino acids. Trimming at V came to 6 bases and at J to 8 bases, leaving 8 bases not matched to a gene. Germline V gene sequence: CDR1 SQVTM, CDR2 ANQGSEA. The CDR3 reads CSVPGLALHEQFF. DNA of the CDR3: TGCAGCGTACCGGGACTAGCCCTCCATGAGCAGTTCTTC.

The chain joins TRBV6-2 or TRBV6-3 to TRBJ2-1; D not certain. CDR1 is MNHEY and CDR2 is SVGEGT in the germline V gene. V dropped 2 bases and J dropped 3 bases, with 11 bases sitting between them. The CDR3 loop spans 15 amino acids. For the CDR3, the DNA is TGTGCCAGCAGTTACGAGGTAGTGGGCTACAATGAGCAGTTCTTC. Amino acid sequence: CASSYEVVGYNEQFF.

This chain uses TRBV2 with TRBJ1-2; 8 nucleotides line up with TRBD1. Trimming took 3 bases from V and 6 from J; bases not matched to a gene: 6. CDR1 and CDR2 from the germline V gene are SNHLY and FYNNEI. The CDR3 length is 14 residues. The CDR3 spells CASSDTDRADGYTF. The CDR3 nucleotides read TGTGCCAGCAGTGATACGGACAGGGCGGATGGCTACACCTTC.

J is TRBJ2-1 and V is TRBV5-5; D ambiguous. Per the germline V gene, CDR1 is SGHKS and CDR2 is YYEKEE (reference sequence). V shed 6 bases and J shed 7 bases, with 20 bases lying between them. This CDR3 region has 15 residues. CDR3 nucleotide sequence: TGTGCCAGCAACAGAATAGAGTTTCTCCCTAATGAGCAGTTCTTC. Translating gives CASNRIEFLPNEQFF.

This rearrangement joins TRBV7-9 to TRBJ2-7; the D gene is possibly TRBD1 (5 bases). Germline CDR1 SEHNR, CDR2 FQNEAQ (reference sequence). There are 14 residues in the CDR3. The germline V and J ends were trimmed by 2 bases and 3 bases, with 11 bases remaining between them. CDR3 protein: CASSLQGPHYEQYF. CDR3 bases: TGTGCCAGCAGCTTACAGGGCCCTCACTACGAGCAGTACTTC.

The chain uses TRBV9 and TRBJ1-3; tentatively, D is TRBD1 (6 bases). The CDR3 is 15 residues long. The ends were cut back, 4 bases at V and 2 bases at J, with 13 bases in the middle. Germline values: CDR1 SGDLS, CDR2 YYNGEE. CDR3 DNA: TGTGCCAGCAGCCCTACAGGGCTCCCTGGAAACACCATATATTTT. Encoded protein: CASSPTGLPGNTIYF.

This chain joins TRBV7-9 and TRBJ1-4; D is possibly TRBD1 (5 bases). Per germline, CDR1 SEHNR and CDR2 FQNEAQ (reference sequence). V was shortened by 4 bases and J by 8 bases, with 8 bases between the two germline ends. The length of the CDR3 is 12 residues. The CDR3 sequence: CASSSGLEKLFF. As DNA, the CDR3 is TGTGCCAGCAGCTCAGGGCTCGAAAAACTGTTTTTT.

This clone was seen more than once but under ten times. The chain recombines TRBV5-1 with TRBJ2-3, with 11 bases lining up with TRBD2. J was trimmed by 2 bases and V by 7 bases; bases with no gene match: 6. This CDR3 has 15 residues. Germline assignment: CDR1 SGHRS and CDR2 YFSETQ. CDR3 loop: CASSTSGDVTDTQYF. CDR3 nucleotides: TGCGCCAGCTCGACTAGCGGGGACGTCACAGATACGCAGTATTTT.

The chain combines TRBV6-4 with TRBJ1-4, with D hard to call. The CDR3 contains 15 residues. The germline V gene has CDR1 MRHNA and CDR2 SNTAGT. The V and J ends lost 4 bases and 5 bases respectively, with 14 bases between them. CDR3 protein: CASSVWTYRNEKLFF. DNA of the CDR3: TGTGCCAGCAGTGTCTGGACTTATCGGAATGAAAAACTGTTTTTT.

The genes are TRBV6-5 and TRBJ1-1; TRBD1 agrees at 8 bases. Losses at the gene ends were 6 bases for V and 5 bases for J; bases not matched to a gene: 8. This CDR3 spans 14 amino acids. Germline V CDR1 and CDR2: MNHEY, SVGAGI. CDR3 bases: TGTGCCAGCAGACGGGCAGGGGGCGTTACTGAAGCTTTCTTT. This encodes CASRRAGGVTEAFF.

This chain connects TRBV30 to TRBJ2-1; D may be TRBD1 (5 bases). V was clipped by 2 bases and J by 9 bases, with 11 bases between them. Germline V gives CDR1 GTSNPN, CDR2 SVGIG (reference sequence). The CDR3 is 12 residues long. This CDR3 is CAWSKSTVEQFF. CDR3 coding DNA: TGTGCCTGGAGTAAATCGACAGTTGAGCAGTTCTTC.